The clone carrying this TCR beta chain was seen ten or more times. Researchers amplified the TCR beta CDR3 regions from RNA transcripts. The HTBI set primed first-round TCR CDR3 RT-PCR. TCRdb used MiXCR to reprocess the multiplex PCR reads, holding one entry per CDR3 protein. The repertoire includes some 560,000 distinct CDR3 sequences, roughly 15% of them detected once, and about 14% sits in the top ten. The CDR3 consists of 14 residues. CDR1 and CDR2 (germline): MNHNS, SASEGT. Trimming removed 11 bases from V and 0 bases from J, with 11 bases in between. Stable Graves' hyperthyroidism meant no ophthalmopathy progression within 18 months. Uncontrolled infection, other autoimmune disease, pregnancy or lactation led to exclusion. This entry is derived from a study of T cells in Graves' hyperthyroidism and ophthalmopathy.

This receptor was identified in a woman aged 40 to 50 with Graves' hyperthyroidism. Sequenced input: blood. The genes are TRBV6-1 and TRBJ2-6; the D gene is possibly TRBD1 (6 bases). The CDR3 reads CAGQSYSGANVLTF. DNA of the CDR3: TGTGCCGGACAGTCCTACTCTGGGGCCAACGTCCTGACTTTC.